This entry features one T cell receptor (beta chain) sequence. As yet, its antigen is unknown. Germline-derived CDR1 and CDR2 are SGHDT and YYEEEE. The ends lost 2 bases at V and 6 bases at J; junction bases unmatched: 7. The CDR3 spans 15 residues. Repertoires were generated with immunoSEQ multiplex PCR, while TCRdb's copy carries only in-frame clones and drops some. Of about 16,000 clones listed, about 65% were seen once; the top ten hold 6.5% to 9%. The entry originates in a study of PD-1 blockade in classical Hodgkin lymphoma. Study-wide results and caveats: Significant TCR diversity gains by C4D1 occurred in CD4+ but not CD8+ cells. The baseline diversity of complete responders showed similarity to that of newly diagnosed patients.

Time point described: cycle 4 day 1 (C4D1), after about 6 weeks of nivolumab. Every patient relapsed after autologous stem cell transplantation, and brentuximab vedotin exposure varied. Classifying best responses yielded complete response, partial response or progressive disease. The chain employs TRBV5-6 and TRBJ1-5; 8 bases are shared with TRBD1. This sequence was found in a human donor with classical Hodgkin lymphoma. The source material was peripheral blood mononuclear cells (PBMCs), sampled before the fourth cycle of nivolumab. DNA of the CDR3: TGTGCCAGCAGCTTCGGCGCAGGGGGCGTTCAGCCCCAGCATTTT. It codes for CASSFGAGGVQPQHF.